This T cell receptor (beta chain) was profiled in a study of a mutant IDH1 vaccine in newly diagnosed glioma. Study in general: Treated patients had a mean age of approximately 40 years and an approximately 60% male, around 40% female split.

The CDR3 sequence is 16 residues long. Per the germline V gene, CDR1 is SEHNR and CDR2 is FQNEAQ (reference sequence). V lost 4 bases, J lost 8 bases, and 20 bases lay in between. Only in-frame clones appear in the TCRdb table, and some are missing; sequencing was by immunoSEQ multiplex PCR. The sample records approximately 100,000 clones, around 90% being singletons. As regards this clone: No antigen is known for it.

General study points: Pseudoprogression seemed unlinked to shifts in top peripheral T cell clonotypes. Altogether, almost 95% of patients exhibited vaccine-induced immune responses.

The time point here: baseline, week 1 (first vaccination visit). Treatment described: pre-vaccination baseline after standard-of-care therapy. Specimen: PBMCs, collected from a glioma patient treated with radiotherapy, temozolomide or both. The sequence was collected from a woman between 50 and 59 years old with glioma. V is TRBV7-9 and J is TRBJ1-4; a weak D match, TRBD1 (5 bases). CDR3 nucleotide sequence: TGTGCCAGCAGCTCCTCGACAGCGACGGGTAGCGAAAAACTGTTTTTT. Amino acid sequence: CASSSSTATGSEKLFF.